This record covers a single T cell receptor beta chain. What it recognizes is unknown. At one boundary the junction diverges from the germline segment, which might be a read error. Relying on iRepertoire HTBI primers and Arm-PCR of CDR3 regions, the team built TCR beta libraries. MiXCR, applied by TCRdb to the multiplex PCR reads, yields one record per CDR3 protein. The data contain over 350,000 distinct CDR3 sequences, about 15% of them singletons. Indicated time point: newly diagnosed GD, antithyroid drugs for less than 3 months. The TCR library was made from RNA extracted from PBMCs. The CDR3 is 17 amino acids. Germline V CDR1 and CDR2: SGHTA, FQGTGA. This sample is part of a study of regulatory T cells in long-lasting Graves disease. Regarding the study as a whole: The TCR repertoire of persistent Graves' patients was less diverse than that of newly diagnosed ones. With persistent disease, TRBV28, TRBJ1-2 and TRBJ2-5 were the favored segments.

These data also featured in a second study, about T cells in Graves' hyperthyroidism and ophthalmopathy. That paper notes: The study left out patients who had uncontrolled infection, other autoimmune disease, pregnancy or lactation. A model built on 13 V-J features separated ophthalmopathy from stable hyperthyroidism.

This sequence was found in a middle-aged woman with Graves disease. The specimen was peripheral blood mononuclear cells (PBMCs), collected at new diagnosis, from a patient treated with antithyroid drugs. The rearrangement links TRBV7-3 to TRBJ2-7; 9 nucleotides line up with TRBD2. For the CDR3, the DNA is TGTGCCAGCACCTTAAGGTCTAGCGGGACAAGCTCCTACGAGCAGTACTTC. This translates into CASTLRSSGTSSYEQYF.